This is a list of T cell receptor beta chains from one sample in a study of blood T cell repertoires in COVID-19. The protocol was immunoSEQ multiplex PCR, while the TCRdb copy is restricted to in-frame clones and leaves out a portion. Found here are hundreds of thousands of clones, about 86% of them singletons; the top ten hold about 9.6%. The sample taken for sequencing was peripheral blood. Receptor source: a man older than 75 with acute or convalescent COVID-19. Each CDR3 is given with its conserved first and last residue. A D gene is named only where the DNA matches it firmly.

>TRBJ2-3|-|14|TRBV7-9
CASTPARGTDTQYF
>TRBJ2-7|-|12|TRBV18
CASSLGVYEQYF
>TRBJ2-1|-|15|TRBV19
CASSIGGGGVHEQFF
>TRBJ1-5|-|15|TRBV18
CASSPDRRSNQPQHF
>TRBJ2-3|TRBD2|17|TRBV30
CAWSPGSGGALTRAQYF
>TRBJ1-4|-|17|TRBV2
CASSETRPNPTNEKLFF
>TRBJ2-1|-|15|TRBV14
CASSQDHGRGDEQFF
>TRBJ1-2|TRBD1|12|TRBV28
CAAGRGLEGYTF
>TRBJ2-5|-|15|TRBV19
CASSPAKGRIETQYF
>TRBJ2-1|TRBD2|13|TRBV6-4
CASSDGTSGMQFF